This T cell receptor (beta chain) was sequenced for a study of blood T cells in healthy people across ages. This clonotype was observed a handful of times. What it binds is not known. Study-level findings and limits: In older individuals, TCR beta diversity per million T cells was lower, falling roughly linearly with age. Since the PBMCs were unsorted, naive and antigen-experienced cells could not be conclusively compared.

From germline, CDR1 is DFQATT and CDR2 SNEGSKA (reference sequence). This CDR3 is built from 15 residues. After removal of 5 bases from V and 0 bases from J, the junction contained 5 bases not matched to a gene. Each of the donors had approximately 10 milliliters of peripheral blood drawn into EDTA-treated Vacutainer tubes. A minimum of 6 micrograms of total RNA was extracted per sample. For the second PCR, which ran for 7 to 11 cycles, a sample-barcoded 5' primer and a J-beta primer mix were used. From the 5' RACE reads, TCRdb called clonotypes with MiXCR, one entry per CDR3 protein. The sample consists of 700,000 to 900,000 distinct CDR3 sequences, about 48% of them appearing once.

The sequencing input was blood. This clonotype was sampled from a man older than 75 in good health. The rearrangement uses TRBV20-1 and TRBJ2-1, with 9 positions matching TRBD2. The CDR3 nucleotides read TGCAGTGCTTTTAGCGGGAGAAACTCCTACAATGAGCAGTTCTTC. Residues: CSAFSGRNSYNEQFF.